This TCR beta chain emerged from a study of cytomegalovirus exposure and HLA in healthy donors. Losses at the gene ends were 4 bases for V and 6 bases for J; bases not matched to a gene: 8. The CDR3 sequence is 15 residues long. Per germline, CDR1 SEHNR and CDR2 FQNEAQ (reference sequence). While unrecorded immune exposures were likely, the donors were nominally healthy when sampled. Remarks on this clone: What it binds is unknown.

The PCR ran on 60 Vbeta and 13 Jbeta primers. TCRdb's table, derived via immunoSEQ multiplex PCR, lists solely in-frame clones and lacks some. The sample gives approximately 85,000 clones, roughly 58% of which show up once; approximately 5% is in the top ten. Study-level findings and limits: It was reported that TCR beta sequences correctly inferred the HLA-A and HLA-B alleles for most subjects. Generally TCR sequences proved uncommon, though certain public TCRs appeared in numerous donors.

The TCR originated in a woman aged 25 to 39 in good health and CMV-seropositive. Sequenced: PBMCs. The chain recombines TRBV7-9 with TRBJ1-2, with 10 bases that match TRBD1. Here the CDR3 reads CASSSGTGELNGYTF. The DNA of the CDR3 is TGTGCCAGCAGCTCCGGGACAGGGGAGCTGAATGGCTACACCTTC.